The next 18 T cell receptor beta chains were all read from a single sample in a study of T-cell reconstitution after alpha-beta-depleted transplantation in children. TCRbeta library preparation incorporated unique molecular identifiers. TCRdb recomputed calls from the PCR reads with MiXCR, one row per CDR3 protein. Of nearly 250,000 distinct CDR3 sequences in the sample, roughly 7.7% were seen once. The material sequenced was PBMCs, mostly from graft donor cells, taken 180 days after TCRalphabeta/CD19-depleted stem cell transplant. The receptors originated from a male patient aged 10 to 17 who had a stem cell transplant for acute lymphoblastic leukemia, so the T cells may come from the graft donor.

This clonotype was observed many times. This chain joins TRBV5-1 and TRBJ2-3, with D tentatively TRBD1 (6 bases). The CDR3 covers 16 residues. The V end was cut by 6 bases, the J end by 0 bases, with 17 bases between. The V gene's germline CDR1 is SGHRS and CDR2 YFSETQ. CDR3 nucleotides: TGCGCCAGCAACCGTGGGGACACATCTAGCACAGATACGCAGTATTTT. Amino acid sequence: CASNRGDTSSTDTQYF. Supplemented by reference TRBV5-1 and TRBJ2-3, the full variable domain reads KAGVTQTPRYLIKTRGQQVTLSCSPISGHRSVSWYQQTPGQGLQFLFEYFSETQRNKGNFPGRFSGRQFSNSRSEMNVSTLELGDSALYLCASNRGDTSSTDTQYFGPGTRLTVL.

Ten or more counts support this clonotype. The chain carries TRBV7-3 and TRBJ2-3; 7 positions agree with TRBD2. Losses at the gene ends were 4 bases for V and 0 bases for J; bases not matched to a gene: 4. Looked up from germline, CDR1 is SGHTA and CDR2 is FQGTGA. CDR3 length: 15 amino acids. Written as DNA, the CDR3 is TGTGCCAGCAGCTCAGCGGGGTATAGCACAGATACGCAGTATTTT. Translating gives CASSSAGYSTDTQYF.

The chain is built from TRBV7-2 and TRBJ2-6; tentative D call: TRBD2 (6 bases). V lost 2 bases, J lost 1 base, and 9 bases lay in between. In germline, CDR1 is SGHTA, CDR2 FQGNSA. This CDR3 has 16 amino acids. The CDR3: CASSLRGLSGANVLTF. In DNA form, the CDR3 reads TGTGCCAGCAGCTTAAGGGGACTTTCTGGGGCCAACGTCCTGACTTTC.

The V call is TRBV5-6, the J call TRBJ2-2; D tentatively fits TRBD1 or TRBD2 (6 bases each). Germline assignment: CDR1 SGHDT and CDR2 YYEEEE. Trimming stripped 2 bases from V and 7 bases from J, with 18 bases between. The CDR3 length is 16 residues. The CDR3 region is CASSFLGSGAGGELFF. CDR3 sequence (DNA): TGTGCCAGCAGCTTTTTAGGCTCGGGGGCCGGCGGGGAGCTGTTTTTT.

This clonotype was observed at least ten times. The chain employs TRBV7-2 and TRBJ2-4; TRBD2 is a possible D gene (5 bases). The CDR3 has 16 residues. Germline V gene sequence: CDR1 SGHTA, CDR2 FQGNSA. The ends were cut back, 2 bases at V and 0 bases at J, with 11 bases in the middle. The CDR3 here is CASSLTDYLAKNIQYF. The CDR3 DNA follows: TGTGCCAGCAGCTTAACCGACTATCTAGCCAAAAACATTCAGTACTTC.

The rearrangement uses TRBV20-1 and TRBJ1-1; the D is unclear. V gave up 0 bases and J gave up 2 bases, with 13 bases separating them. The CDR3 spans 15 residues. Germline loops: CDR1 DFQATT, CDR2 SNEGSKA (reference sequence). Written as DNA, the CDR3 is TGCAGTGCTAGAGAGACCCTAACAAAAAACACTGAAGCTTTCTTT. This translates into CSARETLTKNTEAFF.

This clonotype was counted ten times or more. The genes are TRBV19 and TRBJ1-1, with a possible D match to TRBD1 (6 bases). Germline CDR1 LNHDA, CDR2 SQIVND (reference sequence). The CDR3 sequence is 13 residues long. V lost 3 bases, J lost 7 bases, and 12 bases lay in between. The CDR3 DNA sequence: TGTGCCAGTAGTATGGCAGGGGACGATGAAGCTTTCTTT. Amino acids: CASSMAGDDEAFF. Supplemented by reference TRBV19 and TRBJ1-1, the full variable domain reads DGGITQSPKYLFRKEGQNVTLSCEQNLNHDAMYWYRQDPGQGLRLIYYSQIVNDFQKGDIAEGYSVSREKKESFPLTVTSAQKNPTAFYLCASSMAGDDEAFFGQGTRLTVV.

Notes on this clonotype: A single base separates this from a much larger clone, so it may be a read error. The conserved phenylalanine or tryptophan is not found at the CDR3 terminus, so this likely reflects a read error. The chain uses TRBV20-1 and TRBJ2-1, with 8 bases identical to TRBD2. The CDR3 is 15 amino acids. V lost 0 bases and J lost 6; bases outside the gene matches: 7. In germline, CDR1 is DFQATT, CDR2 SNEGSKA (reference sequence). CDR3 sequence: CSARDRAGGPNEQFC. In DNA form, the CDR3 reads TGCAGTGCTAGAGATCGTGCGGGGGGCCCCAATGAGCAGTTCTGC.

On this clonotype: This may stem from a read error, because a much larger clone lies one nucleotide away. V and J are TRBV19 and TRBJ2-2, with D possibly matching TRBD1 (5 bases). This CDR3 comprises 15 residues. CDR1 is LNHDA and CDR2 is SQIVND in the germline V gene (reference sequence). V lost 9 bases, J lost 1 base, and 15 bases lay in between. The CDR3, as DNA: TGTGCCAGCCCCCTGCAGGGCGTGAACACCGGGGAGCTGTTTTTT. Its protein product is CASPLQGVNTGELFF.

This clonotype was picked up many times. This rearrangement joins TRBV14 to TRBJ2-6; no reliable D call. The CDR3 length is 16 residues. Germline loops: CDR1 SGHDN, CDR2 FVKESK. The ends were cut back, 1 base at V and 0 bases at J, with 7 bases in the middle. The CDR3 spells CASSQVYRSGANVLTF. For the CDR3, the DNA is TGTGCCAGCAGCCAAGTTTACCGCTCTGGGGCCAACGTCCTGACTTTC.

This clonotype was detected ten times or more. The chain couples TRBV5-5 to TRBJ2-7; D call uncertain. This CDR3 has 15 amino acids. Trimming pared 2 bases from V and 0 bases from J, leaving 12 bases between. Germline V lookup: CDR1 SGHKS, CDR2 YYEKEE (reference sequence). The CDR3, as DNA: TGTGCCAGCAGCTTAGGTTCCGGCCTCTCCTACGAGCAGTACTTC. Encoded protein: CASSLGSGLSYEQYF.

The sample holds many counts of this clonotype. The V and J genes are TRBV11-2 and TRBJ2-2; possibly TRBD1 or TRBD2 for D (6 bases each). Between the trimmed V and J ends, which lost 1 base and 0 bases, there was a span of 15 bases. Germline loops: CDR1 SGHAT, CDR2 FQNNGV. This CDR3 has 18 residues. CDR3 in DNA: TGTGCCAGCAGCTTAGGGATGGGGGGCCTAGCGAACACCGGGGAGCTGTTTTTT. Translating gives CASSLGMGGLANTGELFF.

Ten or more counts support this clonotype. The J gene is TRBJ1-5, the V gene TRBV24-1; D is possibly TRBD1 (6 bases). Per germline, CDR1 KGHDR and CDR2 SFDVKD. V was pared by 4 bases and J by 6 bases, with 15 bases between. This CDR3 has 15 amino acids. CDR3 in amino acids: CATSDPTGPGQPQHF. The CDR3 DNA is TGTGCCACCAGTGACCCCACAGGGCCCGGTCAGCCCCAGCATTTT.

This clonotype was recorded many times. V gene TRBV4-1 combines with J gene TRBJ2-1; perhaps TRBD2 as D (5 bases). CDR3 length: 12 amino acids. V lost 0 bases to trimming and J lost 9 bases, with 6 bases between them. Germline V gene sequence: CDR1 MGHRA, CDR2 YSYEKL. CDR3 sequence reads: CASSQELGEQFF. The CDR3 coding sequence is TGCGCCAGCAGCCAAGAACTAGGTGAGCAGTTCTTC.

This clonotype was seen at least ten times. This chain connects TRBV7-6 to TRBJ2-7; D might be TRBD1 or TRBD2, each matching 6 bases. This CDR3 region has 19 residues. The germline V and J ends were trimmed by 1 base and 1 base, with 23 bases remaining between them. Germline values: CDR1 SGHVS, CDR2 FNYEAQ. The CDR3 is CASSLVTGARIPVSYEQYF. The CDR3 coding sequence is TGTGCCAGCAGCTTAGTGACGGGGGCCAGAATCCCCGTATCCTACGAGCAGTACTTC.

The chain carries TRBV6-5 and TRBJ1-2; no firm D call. The length of the CDR3 is 14 residues. With 0 bases removed from V and 2 bases from J, the gap between germline ends came to 7 bases. Germline loops: CDR1 MNHEY, CDR2 SVGAGI. The CDR3 nucleotides read TGTGCCAGCAGTTACTCGGGTACCAACTATGGCTACACCTTC. It specifies CASSYSGTNYGYTF.

On this clonotype itself: One junction end disagrees with the germline gene, perhaps due to a read error. J is TRBJ2-1 and V is TRBV2, with 12 bases aligning to TRBD2. In germline, CDR1 is SNHLY, CDR2 FYNNEI. This CDR3 has 18 residues. The CDR3 region is CTSSLSGLAGGGGNEQFF. CDR3 nucleotides: TGTACCAGCAGTTTATCGGGGCTAGCGGGGGGGGGCGGCAATGAGCAGTTCTTC.

This clonotype was picked up many times. This rearrangement joins TRBV11-3 to TRBJ2-1; perhaps TRBD2 as D (5 bases). The CDR3 has 14 amino acids. CDR1 and CDR2 (germline): SGHNT, YENEEA. Trimming pared 5 bases from V and 3 bases from J, leaving 11 bases between. The DNA for the CDR3 is TGTGCCAGCAGCCCAGAGGGCAGCTACAATGAGCAGTTCTTC. Encoded protein: CASSPEGSYNEQFF. Based on the CDR3 plus reference TRBV11-3 and TRBJ2-1, the full variable domain is EAGVVQSPRYKIIEKKQPVAFWCNPISGHNTLYWYLQNLGQGPELLIRYENEEAVDDSQLPKDRFSAERLKGVDSTLKIQPAELGDSAVYLCASSPEGSYNEQFFGPGTRLTVL.